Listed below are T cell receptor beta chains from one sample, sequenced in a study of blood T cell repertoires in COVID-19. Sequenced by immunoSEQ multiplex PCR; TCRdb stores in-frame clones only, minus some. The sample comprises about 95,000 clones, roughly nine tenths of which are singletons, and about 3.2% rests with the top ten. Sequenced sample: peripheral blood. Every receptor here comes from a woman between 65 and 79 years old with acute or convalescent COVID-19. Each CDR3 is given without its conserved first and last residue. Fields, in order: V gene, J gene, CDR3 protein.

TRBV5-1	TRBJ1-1	ASSPDRGAGRNTEAF
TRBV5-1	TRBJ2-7	ASSSGLAGGHSYEQY
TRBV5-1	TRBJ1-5	ASSFSRDRGRSVSNQPQH
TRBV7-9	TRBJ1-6	ASRPDRANSPLH
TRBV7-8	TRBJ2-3	ASSKTSGYTDTQY
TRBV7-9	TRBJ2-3	ASSSSGSTDTQY
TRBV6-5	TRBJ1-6	ASSTQYNSPLH
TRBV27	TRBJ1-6	ASSGNRGSTSYNSPLH
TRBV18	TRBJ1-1	ASSTDQNTEAF
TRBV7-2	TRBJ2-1	ASSFIRGVRNEQF
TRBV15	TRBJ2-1	ATSRVSGSAYEQF
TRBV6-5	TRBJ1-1	ASSPDRGSTEAF
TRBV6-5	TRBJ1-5	ASRTGTNQPQH
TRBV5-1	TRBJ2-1	ASRSVREGIGYNEQF
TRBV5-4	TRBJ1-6	ASSLVQGVGSPLH
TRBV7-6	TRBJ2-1	ASSLAGLARVYNEQF
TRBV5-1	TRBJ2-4	ASSLLGHKNIQY
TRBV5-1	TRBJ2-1	ASSSSGSGNNEQF